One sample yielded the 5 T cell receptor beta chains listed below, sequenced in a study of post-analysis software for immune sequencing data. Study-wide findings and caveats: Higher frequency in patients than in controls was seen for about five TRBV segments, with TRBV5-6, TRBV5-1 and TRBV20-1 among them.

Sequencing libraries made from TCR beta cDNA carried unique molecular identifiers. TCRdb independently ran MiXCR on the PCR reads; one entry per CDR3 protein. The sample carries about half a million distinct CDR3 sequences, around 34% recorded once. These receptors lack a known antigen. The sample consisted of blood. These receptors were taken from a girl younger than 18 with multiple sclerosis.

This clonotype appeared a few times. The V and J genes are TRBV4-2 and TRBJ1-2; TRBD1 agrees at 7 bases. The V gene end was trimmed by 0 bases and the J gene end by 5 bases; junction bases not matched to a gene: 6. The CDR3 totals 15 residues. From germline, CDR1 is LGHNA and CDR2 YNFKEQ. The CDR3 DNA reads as TGTGCCAGCAGCCAAGATTGGACAGGAGGATATGGCTACACCTTC. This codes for CASSQDWTGGYGYTF.

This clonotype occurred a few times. In DNA form, the CDR3 reads TGTGCCATCAGTGACTATAAAGCCAAAAACATTCAGTACTTC. Translation gives CAISDYKAKNIQYF. The chain has TRBV10-3 and TRBJ2-4; D not resolved. CDR3 size: 14 residues. The V end lost 3 bases, the J end lost 0 bases, and 6 bases lay between the germline ends. Germline CDR1 ENHRY, CDR2 SYGVKD.

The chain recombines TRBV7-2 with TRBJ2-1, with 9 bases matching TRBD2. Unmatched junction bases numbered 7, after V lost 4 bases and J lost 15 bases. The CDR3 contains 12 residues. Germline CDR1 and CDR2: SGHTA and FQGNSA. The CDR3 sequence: CASSSRGGALFF. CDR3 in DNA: TGTGCCAGCAGCTCCCGCGGGGGGGCCCTGTTCTTC.

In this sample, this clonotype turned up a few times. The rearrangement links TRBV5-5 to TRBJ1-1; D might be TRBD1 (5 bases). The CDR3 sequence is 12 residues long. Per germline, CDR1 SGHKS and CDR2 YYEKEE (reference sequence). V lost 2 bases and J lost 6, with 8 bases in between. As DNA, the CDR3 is TGTGCCAGCAGCTTACAGGAACCTGAAGCTTTCTTT. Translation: CASSLQEPEAFF. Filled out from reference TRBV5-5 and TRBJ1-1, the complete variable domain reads DAGVTQSPTHLIKTRGQQVTLRCSPISGHKSVSWYQQVLGQGPQFIFQYYEKEERGRGNFPDRFSARQFPNYSSELNVNALLLGDSALYLCASSLQEPEAFFGQGTRLTVV.

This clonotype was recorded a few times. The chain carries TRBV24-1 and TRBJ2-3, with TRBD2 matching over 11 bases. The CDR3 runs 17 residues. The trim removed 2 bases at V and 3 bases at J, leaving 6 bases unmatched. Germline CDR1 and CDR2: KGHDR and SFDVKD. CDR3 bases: TGTGCCACCAGTGATTCGGCACTAGCGGGGGAGACAGATACGCAGTATTTT. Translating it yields CATSDSALAGETDTQYF.